What follows are 3 T cell receptor beta chains derived from one specimen sequenced in a study of T cells in Graves' hyperthyroidism and ophthalmopathy (dated by TCRdb to between 2018 and 2021). Libraries were built with multiplex PCR. Instrument used: Illumina HiSeq 2000. The TCR beta CDR3 regions were amplified from RNA transcripts. The first round of RT-PCR for the TCR CDR3 was performed with the HTBI primer set and the Qiagen OneStep RT-PCR kit. TCRdb handled the public reads itself, with Q25 trimming in fastp and clone calling in MiXCR, and kept productive beta chains. Identical CDR3 proteins give one entry, which carries the most common genes and DNA. The sample table records hundreds of thousands of distinct CDR3 sequences; roughly 15% of these occur just once. Together, the top ten hold roughly 10% of the sample. Sample: blood. These receptors came from a woman under 30 with Graves' hyperthyroidism.

The table lists this clonotype with many counts. The rearrangement joins TRBV12-3 or TRBV12-4 to TRBJ2-3; D might be TRBD2 (7 bases). There are 15 residues in the CDR3. Deletions cut 3 bases from V and 3 bases from J, with 13 bases between. CDR3 DNA sequence: TGTGCCAGCAGTTTCCGGGGGGCCGGGACAGATACGCAGTATTTT. Translating it yields CASSFRGAGTDTQYF.

The chain couples TRBV2 to TRBJ1-2; possibly TRBD1 for D (5 bases). Germline CDR1 is SNHLY and CDR2 is FYNNEI. Trimming left V 3 bases short and J 5 bases short, with 19 bases between. The CDR3 runs to 16 residues. The CDR3 nucleotides are TGTGCCAGCAGTGAGGGGCAGGGAGGAGGATATTATGGCTACACCTTC. It is translated as CASSEGQGGGYYGYTF.

This clonotype was seen a few times. The CDR3 is CAISQQDEQYF. The CDR3 DNA follows: TGTGCCATCAGTCAACAGGACGAGCAGTACTTC. This sequence joins TRBV10-3 and TRBJ2-7; tentative D call: TRBD1 (5 bases). This CDR3 spans 11 amino acids. Germline V gene sequence: CDR1 ENHRY, CDR2 SYGVKD. The ends were cut back, 5 bases at V and 5 bases at J, with 7 bases in the middle.